Listed here are 32 T cell receptor beta chains from one sample, sequenced in a study of early stage breast cancer tumors. The data were produced by immunoSEQ multiplex PCR, yet TCRdb's version contains in-frame clones alone and is incomplete. The sample yields roughly 40,000 clones, about 78% seen once. The sequencing input was blood. These receptors all stem from a person aged 45-65 years with breast cancer.

This clone came up a few times. The rearrangement links TRBV28 to TRBJ2-7; TRBD2 matches 13 bases. Germline V lookup: CDR1 MDHEN, CDR2 SYDVKM. The V and J ends lost 3 bases and 9 bases, in that order; junction bases with no gene match: 11. The CDR3 has 16 residues. For the CDR3, the DNA is TGTGCCAGCAGTTTCTCTGGACTAGCGGGAGAAATTGGGCAGTACTTC. Protein product: CASSFSGLAGEIGQYF.

The J gene is TRBJ2-3, the V gene TRBV5-6; the match to TRBD2 covers 10 bases. CDR1 and CDR2 from the germline V gene are SGHDT and YYEEEE. CDR3 length: 16 residues. V lost 1 base, J lost 1 base, and 3 bases stayed unmatched. As DNA, the CDR3 is TGTGCCAGCAGCTTGAGCGGGGGGGCTGGCACAGATACGCAGTATTTT. Encoded protein: CASSLSGGAGTDTQYF. The variable domain in full, with the rest retrieved from reference TRBV5-6 and TRBJ2-3, is DAGVTQSPTHLIKTRGQQVTLRCSPKSGHDTVSWYQQALGQGPQFIFQYYEEEERQRGNFPDRFSGHQFPNYSSELNVNALLLGDSALYLCASSLSGGAGTDTQYFGPGTRLTVL.

This clone appeared many times. The chain recombines TRBV6-1 with TRBJ2-1, with 10 nucleotides matching TRBD1. In germline, CDR1 is MNHNS, CDR2 SASEGT. There are 15 residues in the CDR3. J lost 4 bases, V lost 7 bases, and 7 bases had no gene match. CDR3 sequence reads: CASMTGQGKYNEQFF. Written as DNA, the CDR3 is TGTGCCAGCATGACGGGACAGGGGAAATACAATGAGCAGTTCTTC.

The chain combines TRBV19 with TRBJ1-5; the D gene is possibly TRBD1 (6 bases). V dropped 4 bases and J dropped 8 bases, with 15 bases sitting between them. This CDR3 contains 14 residues. Germline V gene sequence: CDR1 LNHDA, CDR2 SQIVND (reference sequence). CDR3 sequence (DNA): TGTGCCAGTAGTAACCAGGGGCCCCATGAGCCCCAGCATTTT. Amino acid sequence: CASSNQGPHEPQHF. The entire variable domain, with the rest obtained from reference TRBV19 and TRBJ1-5, is as follows: DGGITQSPKYLFRKEGQNVTLSCEQNLNHDAMYWYRQDPGQGLRLIYYSQIVNDFQKGDIAEGYSVSREKKESFPLTVTSAQKNPTAFYLCASSNQGPHEPQHFGDGTRLSIL.

V gene TRBV27 combines with J gene TRBJ2-5; maybe TRBD1 (6 bases). V lost 3 bases and J 4 bases, leaving 21 bases between the germline ends. The CDR3 runs 17 residues. The germline V gene encodes CDR1 MNHEY and CDR2 SMNVEV (reference sequence). CDR3 coding DNA: TGTGCCAGCAGTTTCCGGTCCCCTGACAGGTTTATAGAGACCCAGTACTTC. Translated: CASSFRSPDRFIETQYF.

This chain connects TRBV7-9 to TRBJ2-1, with D possibly TRBD2 on 5 matching bases. The germline gives CDR1 SEHNR, CDR2 FQNEAQ (reference sequence). This CDR3 is 15 amino acids long. Trimming removed 1 base from V and 7 bases from J, with 14 bases in between. The CDR3 coding sequence is TGTGCCAGCAGCTTAGACGGCTCGGGAAAAAATGAGCAGTTCTTC. It is translated as CASSLDGSGKNEQFF.

In its sample, this clone was seen a few times. This sequence joins TRBV30 and TRBJ1-2, with D possibly TRBD1 on 6 matching bases. There are 12 residues in the CDR3. V was trimmed by 3 bases and J by 8 bases, leaving 13 bases between them. CDR1 and CDR2 (germline): GTSNPN, SVGIG (reference sequence). Written as DNA, the CDR3 is TGTGCCTGGAGACAGGGAGTTAGGGGCTACACCTTC. Translated, it gives CAWRQGVRGYTF.

The CDR3 loop reads CASREVTTAANTQYF. The CDR3 DNA reads as TGTGCCAGCAGAGAGGTGACTACCGCCGCGAATACGCAGTATTTT. J is TRBJ2-3 and V is TRBV27; D might be TRBD2 (5 bases). The CDR3 is 15 residues long. CDR1 and CDR2 from the germline V gene are MNHEY and SMNVEV (reference sequence). V was trimmed by 6 bases and J by 7 bases, leaving 20 bases between them.

This clone appeared a few times. The chain is built from TRBV6-1 and TRBJ2-7, with 7 positions matching TRBD1. In germline, CDR1 is MNHNS, CDR2 SASEGT. V shed 7 bases, J shed 6 bases, and the junction held 9 bases outside the gene matches. The CDR3 contains 13 residues. The CDR3 reads CASTPGQDSEQYF. In DNA, the CDR3 is TGTGCCAGCACCCCTGGACAGGACTCCGAGCAGTACTTC.

A note on this clone: Other DNA sequences of this sample code for an identical CDR3. The chain uses TRBV4-1 and TRBJ2-7; 11 bases map to TRBD2. From germline, CDR1 is MGHRA and CDR2 YSYEKL. The CDR3 has 16 amino acids. V shed 0 bases and J 2 bases; nucleotides not matched to a gene: 3. The CDR3 DNA is TGCGCCAGCAGCCAAGAGGGGACTAGCGGTGCCTACGAGCAGTACTTC. It yields the protein CASSQEGTSGAYEQYF.

This clone was counted a single time. The chain couples TRBV6-6 to TRBJ2-2; D may be TRBD1 (5 bases). Germline V CDR1 and CDR2: MNHNY, SVGAGI (reference sequence). This CDR3 is 14 amino acids long. V was shortened by 6 bases and J by 1 base, with 9 bases between the two germline ends. CDR3 nucleotides: TGTGCCAGCAGCAGGGTATTGAACACCGGGGAGCTGTTTTTT. The encoded protein is CASSRVLNTGELFF.

This rearrangement joins TRBV29-1 to TRBJ2-1; 12 bases are shared with TRBD2. The CDR3 consists of 14 residues. V lost 7 bases to trimming and J lost 10 bases; unmatched junction nucleotides: 11. The germline V gene has CDR1 SQVTM and CDR2 ANQGSEA. The CDR3 region is CSDLTSGRWGEQFF. In nucleotides, the CDR3 is TGCAGCGACCTGACTAGCGGGAGATGGGGGGAGCAGTTCTTC.

This clone appeared a few times. This chain's CDR3 is CASSIGQLNTEAFF. The CDR3 DNA follows: TGTGCCAGTAGTATAGGACAGCTGAACACTGAAGCTTTCTTT. This chain connects TRBV19 to TRBJ1-1, with D possibly being TRBD1 (5 bases). The CDR3 spans 14 residues. The V gene lost 1 base and the J gene lost 0 bases, with 6 bases spanning the gap. Per the germline V gene, CDR1 is LNHDA and CDR2 is SQIVND (reference sequence).

The genes are TRBV19 and TRBJ2-7, with 7 bases aligning to TRBD1. From germline, CDR1 is LNHDA and CDR2 SQIVND (reference sequence). The CDR3 runs 13 residues. Trimming removed 3 bases from V and 6 bases from J; junction bases left unmatched: 5. As DNA, the CDR3 is TGTGCCAGTAGTATCTCTACAGGGGCCGAGCAGTACTTC. It translates to CASSISTGAEQYF.

Concerning this clone itself: The junction does not match germline at one end; this may be a read error. CDR3 in amino acids: CANSGQLKNYGYTF. In DNA, the CDR3 is TGTGCCAACAGTGGACAGCTTAAAAACTATGGCTACACCTTC. This rearrangement joins TRBV6-6 to TRBJ1-2; D is possibly TRBD1 (6 bases). The CDR3 extends over 14 amino acids. Germline V gene lookup returns CDR1 MNHNY and CDR2 SVGAGI (reference sequence).

This clone was counted at least ten times. The V and J genes are TRBV5-5 and TRBJ2-3, with 10 bases identical to TRBD1. Germline V gene lookup returns CDR1 SGHKS and CDR2 YYEKEE (reference sequence). The V and J ends lost 4 bases and 4 bases, in that order; junction bases with no gene match: 6. The CDR3 runs 15 residues. The chain's CDR3 is CASSTRDRGSDTQYF. The CDR3 coding sequence is TGTGCCAGCAGCACCCGGGACAGGGGATCAGATACGCAGTATTTT.

The chain is built from TRBV27 and TRBJ2-7; 9 positions agree with TRBD1. This CDR3 has 14 amino acids. With V trimmed by 6 bases and J by 3 bases, 6 bases remained unmatched. Germline CDR1 and CDR2: MNHEY and SMNVEV (reference sequence). CDR3 DNA sequence: TGTGCCAGCAGCCCCGGGACAGGGTACTACGAGCAGTACTTC. Its translation: CASSPGTGYYEQYF.

This chain connects TRBV2 to TRBJ1-1; 7 nucleotides align to TRBD1. Germline V gene data show CDR1 as SNHLY and CDR2 as FYNNEI. Losses at the gene ends were 6 bases for V and 3 bases for J; bases not matched to a gene: 7. There are 14 residues in the CDR3. CDR3 protein: CASRELQGYTEAFF. CDR3 DNA: TGTGCCAGCAGGGAATTACAGGGGTACACTGAAGCTTTCTTT. Full variable domain (remainder filled in from reference TRBV2 and TRBJ1-1): EPEVTQTPSHQVTQMGQEVILRCVPISNHLYFYWYRQILGQKVEFLVSFYNNEISEKSEIFDDQFSVERPDGSNFTLKIRSTKLEDSAMYFCASRELQGYTEAFFGQGTRLTVV.

This clone was seen only once. The chain carries TRBV28 and TRBJ1-5, with D perhaps matching TRBD1 (5 bases). Germline lookup yields CDR1 MDHEN and CDR2 SYDVKM. This CDR3 is 16 amino acids long. With 6 bases removed from V and 9 bases from J, the gap between germline ends came to 24 bases. CDR3 amino acids: CASSPPGGTGGRPQHF. In nucleotides, the CDR3 is TGTGCCAGCAGCCCCCCGGGAGGGACTGGCGGTAGGCCCCAGCATTTT.

This clone has only a few counts. The chain recombines TRBV19 with TRBJ1-1; D gene unclear. Per germline, CDR1 LNHDA and CDR2 SQIVND (reference sequence). V was shortened by 7 bases and J by 5 bases, with 17 bases between the two germline ends. The CDR3 is 14 amino acids. The chain's CDR3 is CASTFMGRVTEAFF. As DNA, the CDR3 is TGTGCCAGTACCTTTATGGGGAGGGTAACTGAAGCTTTCTTT.

This clone was counted only a few times. V is TRBV5-4 and J is TRBJ2-3; a possible D gene is TRBD1 (5 bases). V shed 1 base and J shed 5 bases, with 11 bases lying between them. CDR1 is SGHNT, CDR2 YYREEE, per germline (reference sequence). This CDR3 has 14 amino acids. CDR3 sequence reads: CASSLNSRVDTQYF. CDR3 DNA sequence: TGTGCCAGCAGCTTGAATAGCAGGGTAGATACGCAGTATTTT.

The J gene is TRBJ2-5, the V gene TRBV7-3; D is possibly TRBD2 (5 bases). V was trimmed by 5 bases and J by 0 bases, leaving 16 bases between them. The length of the CDR3 is 16 residues. Germline V lookup: CDR1 SGHTA, CDR2 FQGTGA. Written as DNA, the CDR3 is TGTGCCAGCAGCCCATTGGGTAGACTAAACCAAGAGACCCAGTACTTC. It yields the protein CASSPLGRLNQETQYF. The entire variable domain, with the rest obtained from reference TRBV7-3 and TRBJ2-5, is as follows: GAGVSQTPSNKVTEKGKYVELRCDPISGHTALYWYRQSLGQGPEFLIYFQGTGAADDSGLPNDRFFAVRPEGSVSTLKIQRTERGDSAVYLCASSPLGRLNQETQYFGPGTRLLVL.

This clone showed up just a few times. This rearrangement joins TRBV10-3 to TRBJ1-1, with TRBD1 identical over 9 bases. The CDR3 is 13 amino acids. The V and J ends lost 7 bases and 5 bases, in that order; junction bases with no gene match: 5. Germline loops: CDR1 ENHRY, CDR2 SYGVKD. The CDR3 protein is CAITRQGGTEAFF. The DNA for the CDR3 is TGTGCCATCACTAGACAGGGGGGGACTGAAGCTTTCTTT.

The chain employs TRBV5-6 and TRBJ1-2; 7 bases map to TRBD1. CDR1 and CDR2 from the germline V gene are SGHDT and YYEEEE. Trimming at V came to 4 bases and at J to 8 bases, leaving 8 bases not matched to a gene. The CDR3 has 13 residues. The CDR3, as DNA: TGTGCCAGCAGCACCCGACAGGGAGACGGCTACACCTTC. It translates to CASSTRQGDGYTF.

CDR3 bases: TGTGCCAGCAGTGAACTACTTTCGGAGCAGTTCTTC. This gives the protein CASSELLSEQFF. The V and J genes are TRBV2 and TRBJ2-1, with unresolved D. Germline assignment: CDR1 SNHLY and CDR2 FYNNEI. CDR3 length: 12 residues. V lost 2 bases to trimming and J lost 10 bases, with 9 bases between them.

A few counts support this clone. The chain is built from TRBV7-6 and TRBJ1-6, with D perhaps TRBD1 (5 bases). Per the germline V gene, CDR1 is SGHVS and CDR2 is FNYEAQ. The V gene lost 7 bases and the J gene lost 4 bases, with 11 bases spanning the gap. The length of the CDR3 is 14 residues. CDR3 protein: CASTQGLYNSPLHF. CDR3 DNA sequence: TGTGCCAGCACCCAGGGTTTATATAATTCACCCCTCCACTTT.

The V gene is TRBV23-1, the J gene TRBJ1-2; D is possibly TRBD1 (5 bases). TRBV23-1 is an ORF; its function is uncertain. There are 13 residues in the CDR3. The V end lost 7 bases, the J end lost 8 bases, and 17 bases lay between the germline ends. The CDR3 sequence is CASIARGMRGYTF. The CDR3 nucleotides read TGCGCCAGCATTGCTAGGGGCATGCGGGGCTACACCTTC.

The chain recombines TRBV29-1 with TRBJ2-3; 7 bases map to TRBD2. J gave up 6 bases and V 4 bases, and 10 bases lay outside the gene matches. Germline lookup yields CDR1 SQVTM and CDR2 ANQGSEA. The CDR3 sequence is 14 residues long. The CDR3 protein is CSVVRSRGGDTQYF. The CDR3 bases are TGCAGCGTTGTGCGGTCTAGGGGAGGGGATACGCAGTATTTT.

The chain employs TRBV6-4 and TRBJ1-6; TRBD1 might be the D (6 bases). V was pared by 5 bases and J by 1 base, with 15 bases between. There are 17 residues in the CDR3. Per germline, CDR1 MRHNA and CDR2 SNTAGT. CDR3 loop: CASSFYRAGSYNSPLHF. The CDR3 nucleotides read TGTGCCAGCAGTTTTTACAGGGCTGGGTCCTATAATTCACCCCTCCACTTT.

This chain joins TRBV13 and TRBJ2-7, with 12 positions matching TRBD2. The CDR3 has 18 residues. Germline assignment: CDR1 PRHDT and CDR2 FYEKMQ (reference sequence). V was clipped by 3 bases and J by 5 bases; unmatched bases: 14. In DNA form, the CDR3 reads TGTGCCAGCAGCTTGTCTCTAGCGGGAGGGCCTCGCCGGCACGAGCAGTACTTC. Amino acids: CASSLSLAGGPRRHEQYF. Full variable domain (outside the CDR3, taken from reference TRBV13 and TRBJ2-7): AAGVIQSPRHLIKEKRETATLKCYPIPRHDTVYWYQQGPGQDPQFLISFYEKMQSDKGSIPDRFSAQQFSDYHSELNMSSLELGDSALYFCASSLSLAGGPRRHEQYFGPGTRLTVT.

V is TRBV4-1 and J is TRBJ1-3; D uncertain. Trimming removed 1 base from V and 0 bases from J, with 4 bases in between. The CDR3 sequence is 14 residues long. Germline lookup yields CDR1 MGHRA and CDR2 YSYEKL. The CDR3 DNA reads TGCGCCAGCAGCCAAGGAGACTCTGGAAACACCATATATTTT. This encodes CASSQGDSGNTIYF.

This chain connects TRBV7-2 to TRBJ2-7, with TRBD2 matching 11 bases. With 4 bases clipped from V and 7 bases from J, the junction kept 9 bases outside the gene matches. The CDR3 covers 15 residues. In germline, CDR1 is SGHTA, CDR2 FQGNSA. In nucleotides, the CDR3 is TGTGCCAGCAGCTCCTCGGGACTAGCGGTCTGGGAGCAGTACTTC. This codes for CASSSSGLAVWEQYF.